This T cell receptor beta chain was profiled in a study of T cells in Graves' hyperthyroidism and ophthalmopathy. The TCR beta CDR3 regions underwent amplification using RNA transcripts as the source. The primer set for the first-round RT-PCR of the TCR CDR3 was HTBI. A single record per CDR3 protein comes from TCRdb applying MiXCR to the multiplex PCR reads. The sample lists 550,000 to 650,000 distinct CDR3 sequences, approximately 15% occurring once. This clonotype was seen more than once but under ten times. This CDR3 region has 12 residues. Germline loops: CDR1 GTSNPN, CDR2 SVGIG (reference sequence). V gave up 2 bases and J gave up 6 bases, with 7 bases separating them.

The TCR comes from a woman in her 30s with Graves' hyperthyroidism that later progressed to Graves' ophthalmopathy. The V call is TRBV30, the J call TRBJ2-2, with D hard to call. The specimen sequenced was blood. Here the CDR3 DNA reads TGTGCCTGGAGTAGGGTTGCCGGGGAGCTGTTTTTT. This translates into CAWSRVAGELFF.